This record covers a single TCR beta chain. There is no known antigen for this receptor. No base quality values were provided; no much bigger clone lies one nucleotide off. This specimen comes from a study of blood T cell repertoires in COVID-19 (TCRdb year 2020). Study-level background: Samples from collaborators originated in the United States, Italy and Spain and spanned both the acute and convalescent phases of COVID-19. The material from the prospective study consisted of cDNA or gDNA derived from T cells, B-cell-depleted T cells, or PBMCs. The dataset comprised deeply sampled blood TCRbeta repertoires from subjects exposed to, actively infected with, or recovered from COVID-19. The repertoires were released in a freely available public database meant as a resource for research on the immune response to SARS-CoV-2. Samples came from the ongoing ImmuneRACE study (first 160 participants) plus 1,254 subjects from 6 global collaborators. Sample metadata almost always included a de-identified subject ID, COVID-19 status, age in years and sex. Where HLA class I and class II types were available, the types were taken from metadata supplied by the sample provider, not from assay-based typing. The study at large found these results: The quantity of clinical and demographic metadata differed by source and by participant and was supplied without curation.

TCRbeta CDR3 regions were amplified from genomic DNA using the immunoSEQ Assay, a bias-controlled multiplex PCR. As for the authors' bioinformatics: The number of nucleated cells in each sample was estimated by amplification of reference gene primers within the assay. Sequence reads were collapsed and filtered to measure the absolute abundance of every unique TCRbeta CDR3 rearrangement. For each sample, productive Simpson clonality was calculated as the square root of Simpson's diversity index over productive rearrangements. Entries here come from immuneACCESS through TCRdb and include only in-frame sequences with V and J called. Some clones fail to appear in such tables; in the studies checked, an unresolved V gene covers under half of the shortfall, and the cause of the remainder is unknown. V and J calls and clone size follow that table, whereas D and trimming were derived from the DNA. In this sample the table shows approximately 75,000 clones, 83% of which occur a single time. The ten largest clonotypes hold approximately 7% of the sample.

One collaborating source in Seattle enrolled patients during active infection and followed them longitudinally through the course of disease. Collaborating institutions collected whole blood in K2EDTA tubes following their own protocols. Collaborator samples were shipped for TCRbeta analysis as frozen whole blood, isolated PBMCs, or DNA extracted from either sample type. CDR1 and CDR2, looked up from the germline V gene, are MDHEN and SYDVKM. V and J lose 4 bases and 1 base, and a span of 12 bases separates them. CDR3 length: 15 amino acids, cysteine to phenylalanine. Only the CDR3 DNA is retained, 45 bases long and in frame from the first base.

The specimen was peripheral blood. The receptor chain draws on TRBV28 and TRBJ2-3; tentative D gene TRBD1, with 6 bases matching. The sequence was obtained from a young man with COVID-19, enrolled during active disease. The CDR3 loop reads CASSSRGRGTDTQYF. The nucleotide sequence reads TGTGCCAGCAGTTCCAGGGGAAGAGGCACAGATACGCAGTATTTT.